This entry lists 31 T cell receptor beta chains sequenced from one sample in a study of T cells in Graves' hyperthyroidism and ophthalmopathy. Amplified TCR beta CDR3 regions derived from RNA transcripts. When the TCR CDR3 underwent first-round RT-PCR, the HTBI primer set was used. TCRdb fed the multiplex PCR reads into MiXCR, producing one record per CDR3 protein. The sample comprises about 600,000 distinct CDR3 sequences, about a sixth of which are singletons, and less than 3.5% rests with the top ten. Specimen: blood. Receptor source: a woman in her thirties or forties with Graves' ophthalmopathy.

This clonotype was counted only a few times. The chain carries TRBV20-1 and TRBJ2-7; TRBD1 matches 8 bases. With V trimmed by 5 bases and J by 7 bases, 7 bases remained unmatched. This CDR3 comprises 12 residues. Germline assignment: CDR1 DFQATT and CDR2 SNEGSKA (reference sequence). DNA of the CDR3: TGCAGTGCTTACGGACAGGGTCGGGAGCAGTACTTC. This translates into CSAYGQGREQYF.

This clonotype was picked up many times. The rearrangement uses TRBV7-2 and TRBJ1-1; TRBD1 might be the D (6 bases). Germline V CDR1 and CDR2: SGHTA, FQGNSA. CDR3 length: 16 residues. Trimming cost V 5 bases and J 1 base, with 17 bases left between them. The CDR3 loop reads CASSPRPLGQNTEAFF. In DNA form, the CDR3 reads TGTGCCAGCAGCCCGAGACCCCTGGGACAGAACACTGAAGCTTTCTTT.

The rearrangement joins TRBV12-3 or TRBV12-4 to TRBJ1-1; TRBD1 is a possible D gene (5 bases). This CDR3 is built from 13 residues. Trimming shortened V by 6 bases and J by 5 bases, and 13 bases separated the two germline ends. The CDR3 DNA reads as TGTGCCAGCAGGGGACCCGGGGTTACTGAAGCTTTCTTT. It encodes CASRGPGVTEAFF.

V gene TRBV28 combines with J gene TRBJ2-7; TRBD2 might be the D (5 bases). The germline CDR1 and CDR2 sequences are MDHEN and SYDVKM. V gave up 6 bases and J gave up 6 bases, with 18 bases separating them. The CDR3 extends over 14 amino acids. In DNA, the CDR3 is TGTGCCAGCAGCCTGGAGGCTCCTTCAGCCGAGCAGTACTTC. It codes for CASSLEAPSAEQYF. Together with reference TRBV28 and TRBJ2-7, the CDR3 gives the full variable domain: DVKVTQSSRYLVKRTGEKVFLECVQDMDHENMFWYRQDPGLGLRLIYFSYDVKMKEKGDIPEGYSVSREKKERFSLILESASTNQTSMYLCASSLEAPSAEQYFGPGTRLTVT.

This clonotype was detected many times. The chain combines TRBV11-3 with TRBJ1-1; TRBD1 might be the D (6 bases). The CDR3 sequence is 13 residues long. Germline-derived CDR1 and CDR2 are SGHNT and YENEEA. Trimming left V 4 bases short and J 6 bases short, with 12 bases between. The CDR3 sequence is CASSSPDRPEAFF. The CDR3 nucleotides read TGTGCCAGCAGCTCCCCGGACAGACCTGAAGCTTTCTTT.

The table lists this clonotype with many counts. This rearrangement joins TRBV29-1 to TRBJ2-3; TRBD1 aligns across 7 bases. The length of the CDR3 is 14 residues. Germline V gene sequence: CDR1 SQVTM, CDR2 ANQGSEA. The V segment lost 6 bases and the J segment 1 base; nucleotides outside the gene matches: 7. This chain's CDR3 is CSVRTGDGTDTQYF. Here the CDR3 DNA reads TGCAGCGTGCGTACAGGGGATGGCACAGATACGCAGTATTTT.

This clonotype was recorded many times. The V and J genes are TRBV6-1 and TRBJ2-7, with 7 bases aligning to TRBD1. Germline lookup yields CDR1 MNHNS and CDR2 SASEGT. The J segment lost 0 bases and the V segment lost 1 base, leaving 0 bases of the junction unmatched. This CDR3 has 14 residues. The CDR3 DNA reads as TGTGCCAGCAGTGAAGGACAGGGCTCCTACGAGCAGTACTTC. This codes for CASSEGQGSYEQYF.

This clonotype was picked up many times. The V and J genes are TRBV12-3 or TRBV12-4 and TRBJ2-1; 8 bases are shared with TRBD1. This CDR3 comprises 13 residues. J was trimmed by 9 bases and V by 6 bases; bases with no gene match: 7. The CDR3 DNA follows: TGTGCCAGCAGCCCCGGGACAGGACGTGAGCAGTTCTTC. Translating it yields CASSPGTGREQFF.

The rearrangement links TRBV15 to TRBJ1-6; D not certain. The CDR3 loop spans 16 amino acids. CDR1 is LNHNV and CDR2 is YYDKDF in the germline V gene (reference sequence). With 0 bases removed from V and 7 bases from J, the gap between germline ends came to 13 bases. The CDR3 protein is CATSRDLFPDNSPLHF. CDR3 bases: TGTGCCACCAGCAGAGATCTGTTTCCAGACAATTCACCCCTCCACTTT.

This clonotype was seen at least ten times. V is TRBV12-3 or TRBV12-4 and J is TRBJ1-2; TRBD1 might be the D (5 bases). The CDR3 contains 19 residues. Trimming stripped 5 bases from V and 4 bases from J, with 29 bases between. In nucleotides, the CDR3 is TGTGCCAGCAGTAATGGGACCGCGGCCCCTCGAACGTCGGTCTATGGCTACACCTTC. Translated: CASSNGTAAPRTSVYGYTF.

This clonotype was counted a single time. This chain uses TRBV24-1 with TRBJ2-3, with D possibly called TRBD1 or TRBD2 (5 bases each). From germline, CDR1 is KGHDR and CDR2 SFDVKD. V was pared by 9 bases and J by 7 bases, with 10 bases between. The CDR3 runs to 11 residues. Here the CDR3 reads CATQWGNTQYF. In nucleotides, the CDR3 is TGTGCCACCCAGTGGGGGAATACGCAGTATTTT.

The chain is built from TRBV5-1 and TRBJ2-2; 9 bases map to TRBD1. Germline values: CDR1 SGHRS, CDR2 YFSETQ. V shed 4 bases and J 6 bases; nucleotides not matched to a gene: 10. The CDR3 contains 16 residues. The CDR3 bases are TGCGCCAGCAGCCTTAGGACAGGGGATATTGCCGGGGAGCTGTTTTTT. Translation: CASSLRTGDIAGELFF. Supplemented by reference TRBV5-1 and TRBJ2-2, the full variable domain reads KAGVTQTPRYLIKTRGQQVTLSCSPISGHRSVSWYQQTPGQGLQFLFEYFSETQRNKGNFPGRFSGRQFSNSRSEMNVSTLELGDSALYLCASSLRTGDIAGELFFGEGSRLTVL.

This clonotype was found many times. The chain recombines TRBV6-5 with TRBJ2-5, with D hard to call. The germline gives CDR1 MNHEY, CDR2 SVGAGI. V was shortened by 0 bases and J by 4 bases, with 9 bases between the two germline ends. This CDR3 comprises 14 residues. CDR3 amino acids: CASSYSSWAETQYF. The DNA of the CDR3 is TGTGCCAGCAGTTACTCGTCCTGGGCAGAGACCCAGTACTTC.

This clonotype was recorded many times. This chain connects TRBV6-1 to TRBJ2-2; possibly TRBD1 for D (5 bases). CDR3 length equals 15 residues. V was shortened by 4 bases and J by 4 bases, with 13 bases between the two germline ends. The V gene's germline CDR1 is MNHNS and CDR2 SASEGT. The DNA of the CDR3 is TGTGCCAGCAGTGGTCCCACAGGATTCACCGGGGAGCTGTTTTTT. This encodes CASSGPTGFTGELFF.

A few counts support this clonotype. The V call is TRBV27, the J call TRBJ2-1; 10 bases map to TRBD2. The CDR3 has 15 amino acids. The germline gives CDR1 MNHEY, CDR2 SMNVEV (reference sequence). Trimming cost V 7 bases and J 6 bases; bases outside gene matches: 9. As DNA, the CDR3 is TGTGCCAGCATTCCTCCGGGACTAGCGAGCAATGAGCAGTTCTTC. Its protein product is CASIPPGLASNEQFF.

This clonotype was recorded at least ten times. The chain joins TRBV2 to TRBJ2-1; D is possibly TRBD1 or TRBD2 (6 bases each). V dropped 4 bases and J dropped 4 bases, with 17 bases sitting between them. The CDR3 consists of 16 residues. Per the germline V gene, CDR1 is SNHLY and CDR2 is FYNNEI. The CDR3 reads CASSVRGVSTYNEQFF. Here the CDR3 DNA reads TGTGCCAGCAGTGTAAGGGGGGTTTCTACTTACAATGAGCAGTTCTTC.

The chain is built from TRBV5-1 and TRBJ2-1; tentative D call: TRBD1 (5 bases). Germline CDR1 and CDR2: SGHRS and YFSETQ. V lost 6 bases to trimming and J lost 6 bases, with 13 bases between them. CDR3 length: 13 amino acids. CDR3 nucleotides: TGCGCCAGCACCGCGACAGACGGCAATGAGCAGTTCTTC. Translating gives CASTATDGNEQFF.

The table lists this clonotype with a few counts. The chain couples TRBV15 to TRBJ2-1; TRBD1 is a possible D gene (5 bases). CDR1 LNHNV and CDR2 YYDKDF come from the germline V gene (reference sequence). The CDR3 covers 13 residues. V gave up 0 bases and J gave up 8 bases, with 8 bases separating them. This CDR3 reads CATSRDQGYEQFF. The CDR3 DNA sequence: TGTGCCACCAGCAGAGACCAGGGATATGAGCAGTTCTTC.

There are many counts of this clonotype. The genes are TRBV2 and TRBJ2-3, with 8 bases identical to TRBD2. Germline CDR1 and CDR2: SNHLY and FYNNEI. The J segment lost 6 bases and the V segment lost 2 bases, leaving 4 bases of the junction unmatched. CDR3 size: 14 residues. The CDR3 DNA reads as TGTGCCAGCAGTGAATCGCGGGGGGCGGATACGCAGTATTTT. It codes for CASSESRGADTQYF.

This clonotype showed up just a few times. The chain carries TRBV7-9 and TRBJ2-1, with a possible D match to TRBD1 (6 bases). CDR3 length equals 12 residues. Germline V gene data show CDR1 as SEHNR and CDR2 as FQNEAQ (reference sequence). V was shortened by 5 bases and J by 13 bases, with 15 bases between the two germline ends. CDR3 sequence reads: CASSLTTGKQFF. The CDR3 DNA reads TGTGCCAGCAGCCTGACCACAGGGAAACAGTTCTTC.

The rearrangement uses TRBV28 and TRBJ1-2, with a possible D match to TRBD1 (6 bases). Germline CDR1 is MDHEN and CDR2 is SYDVKM. This CDR3 has 14 residues. V shed 1 base and J shed 3 bases, with 9 bases lying between them. CDR3 bases: TGTGCCAGCAGTTTATCGCACAGGGACTATGGCTACACCTTC. Encoded protein: CASSLSHRDYGYTF.

This clonotype came up many times. The chain recombines TRBV5-1 with TRBJ2-5; tentative D call: TRBD1 (6 bases). Trimming took 2 bases from V and 3 from J, leaving 11 bases between them. This CDR3 comprises 14 residues. Germline V lookup: CDR1 SGHRS, CDR2 YFSETQ. In DNA, the CDR3 is TGCGCCAGCAGCTTAGGACAGATTGAAGAGACCCAGTACTTC. It specifies CASSLGQIEETQYF.

This chain connects TRBV19 to TRBJ2-3, with 8 bases matching TRBD2. The CDR3 has 14 amino acids. V shed 7 bases and J 5 bases; nucleotides not matched to a gene: 8. Looked up from germline, CDR1 is LNHDA and CDR2 is SQIVND (reference sequence). The CDR3 region is CASNPAGEGDTQYF. The CDR3 DNA reads TGTGCCAGTAATCCAGCGGGGGAAGGAGATACGCAGTATTTT.

This clonotype turned up a few times. The V call is TRBV5-1, the J call TRBJ2-1, with 12 bases fitting TRBD2. Germline trimming cut 4 bases from V and 3 bases from J; bases unmatched to any gene: 5. This CDR3 comprises 16 residues. Germline lookup yields CDR1 SGHRS and CDR2 YFSETQ. Here the CDR3 reads CASSPTSGGYYNEQFF. The CDR3 coding sequence is TGCGCCAGCAGCCCAACTAGCGGGGGGTACTACAATGAGCAGTTCTTC.

This clonotype has at least ten counts. V usage is TRBV5-1 and J usage is TRBJ2-1; TRBD2 is a possible D gene (6 bases). V gave up 6 bases and J gave up 6 bases, with 7 bases separating them. The length of the CDR3 is 11 residues. Germline CDR1 is SGHRS and CDR2 is YFSETQ. CDR3 protein: CASTAGNEQFF. In DNA, the CDR3 is TGCGCCAGCACAGCGGGCAATGAGCAGTTCTTC. Combining the CDR3 with reference TRBV5-1 and TRBJ2-1 gives the whole variable domain KAGVTQTPRYLIKTRGQQVTLSCSPISGHRSVSWYQQTPGQGLQFLFEYFSETQRNKGNFPGRFSGRQFSNSRSEMNVSTLELGDSALYLCASTAGNEQFFGPGTRLTVL.

This clonotype was counted between two and nine times. The chain has TRBV18 and TRBJ2-3; D gene unclear. With 6 bases removed from V and 4 bases from J, the gap between germline ends came to 8 bases. Germline CDR1 KGHSH, CDR2 LQKENI. The CDR3 totals 12 residues. This chain's CDR3 is CASSRTADTQYF. The CDR3 DNA follows: TGTGCCAGCTCCCGAACCGCAGATACGCAGTATTTT. Together with reference TRBV18 and TRBJ2-3, the CDR3 gives the full variable domain: NAGVMQNPRHLVRRRGQEARLRCSPMKGHSHVYWYRQLPEEGLKFMVYLQKENIIDESGMPKERFSAEFPKEGPSILRIQQVVRGDSAAYFCASSRTADTQYFGPGTRLTVL.

This clonotype was observed a few times. This chain uses TRBV6-1 with TRBJ2-4; 8 nucleotides match TRBD2. The CDR3 runs 16 residues. V lost 5 bases to trimming and J lost 7 bases; unmatched junction nucleotides: 13. Germline V lookup: CDR1 MNHNS, CDR2 SASEGT. The CDR3 is CASSNPKTGGRNIQYF. CDR3 nucleotide sequence: TGTGCCAGCAGTAACCCTAAGACGGGGGGGCGCAACATTCAGTACTTC.

On this clonotype itself: The CDR3 carries no conserved terminal phenylalanine or tryptophan, so it likely arises from a read error. This chain uses TRBV2 with TRBJ1-2; D is perhaps TRBD1 (5 bases). Trimming cost V 2 bases and J 7 bases, with 11 bases left between them. The CDR3 spans 13 residues. Germline CDR1 is SNHLY and CDR2 is FYNNEI. The CDR3 spells CASSEKGWGGYTL. CDR3 DNA: TGTGCCAGCAGTGAAAAGGGGTGGGGTGGCTACACCCTC.

V gene TRBV14 combines with J gene TRBJ1-4; 7 bases align to TRBD1. This CDR3 is built from 15 residues. The V segment lost 2 bases and the J segment 8 bases; nucleotides outside the gene matches: 8. Germline V gives CDR1 SGHDN, CDR2 FVKESK. The CDR3 coding sequence is TGTGCCAGCAGCCAACAAGGGGACAGTCTCGAAAAACTGTTTTTT. Amino acid sequence: CASSQQGDSLEKLFF.

In this sample, this clonotype turned up many times. V usage is TRBV5-1 and J usage is TRBJ2-3; D possibly corresponds to TRBD1 (6 bases). V lost 7 bases, J lost 7 bases, and 13 bases lay in between. The CDR3 sequence is 12 residues long. CDR1 SGHRS and CDR2 YFSETQ come from the germline V gene. CDR3 sequence: CASWEQGHTQYF. The CDR3 region has the DNA TGCGCCAGCTGGGAACAGGGTCATACGCAGTATTTT.

This clonotype was counted a few times. The chain carries TRBV20-1 and TRBJ2-3, with D possibly TRBD1 on 6 matching bases. The CDR3 is 14 residues long. The germline V gene has CDR1 DFQATT and CDR2 SNEGSKA (reference sequence). Trimming removed 3 bases at V and 0 bases at J, with 10 bases between. The CDR3 is CSASGQSSTDTQYF. CDR3 bases: TGCAGTGCTAGTGGACAGAGCAGCACAGATACGCAGTATTTT.